Below are 31 T cell receptor beta chains sequenced from a single sample in a study of T-cell reconstitution after alpha-beta-depleted transplantation in children. The library targeted TCRbeta and was prepared with unique molecular identifiers. TCRdb passed the PCR reads through MiXCR, listing each CDR3 protein once. Here the sample spans about 600,000 distinct CDR3 sequences, 23% being singletons. The material was PBMCs, mostly from graft donor cells, obtained 360 days after TCRalphabeta/CD19-depleted stem cell transplant. Receptor source: a boy younger than two who had a stem cell transplant for acute myeloid leukemia, so the T cells may come from the graft donor.

This clonotype has ten or more counts. The V and J genes are TRBV28 and TRBJ1-4; D is unclear. V was pared by 2 bases and J by 5 bases, with 3 bases between. Germline V gene lookup returns CDR1 MDHEN and CDR2 SYDVKM. This CDR3 has 12 amino acids. CDR3 sequence reads: CASSLTNEKLFF. For the CDR3, the DNA is TGTGCCAGCAGTTTAACGAATGAAAAACTGTTTTTT. The full variable domain, in which reference TRBV28 and TRBJ1-4 provide the parts outside the CDR3, is DVKVTQSSRYLVKRTGEKVFLECVQDMDHENMFWYRQDPGLGLRLIYFSYDVKMKEKGDIPEGYSVSREKKERFSLILESASTNQTSMYLCASSLTNEKLFFGSGTQLSVL.

The chain combines TRBV12-3 or TRBV12-4 with TRBJ1-5, with 11 bases that match TRBD1. This CDR3 contains 18 residues. The V gene end was trimmed by 6 bases and the J gene end by 0 bases; junction bases not matched to a gene: 10. CDR3: CASRTTPGQGGSNQPQHF. The CDR3 DNA is TGTGCCAGCAGAACTACGCCGGGACAGGGGGGTAGCAATCAGCCCCAGCATTTT.

This chain links TRBV15 with TRBJ2-1; D unclear. This CDR3 is 16 amino acids long. From germline, CDR1 is LNHNV and CDR2 YYDKDF (reference sequence). V was shortened by 0 bases and J by 8 bases, with 17 bases between the two germline ends. CDR3 nucleotide sequence: TGTGCCACCAGCAGAGATATAGCCGATAGTGGGCATGAGCAGTTCTTC. This codes for CATSRDIADSGHEQFF.

The V and J genes are TRBV7-3 and TRBJ2-6, with D maybe TRBD2 (7 bases). The CDR3 runs 17 residues. Trimming shortened V by 2 bases and J by 2 bases, and 13 bases separated the two germline ends. Germline CDR1 reads SGHTA; CDR2 reads FQGTGA. The CDR3 here is CASSLRGGGTGANVLTF. For the CDR3, the DNA is TGTGCCAGCAGCTTACGCGGGGGCGGAACTGGGGCCAACGTCCTGACTTTC. Combining the CDR3 with reference TRBV7-3 and TRBJ2-6 gives the whole variable domain GAGVSQTPSNKVTEKGKYVELRCDPISGHTALYWYRQSLGQGPEFLIYFQGTGAADDSGLPNDRFFAVRPEGSVSTLKIQRTERGDSAVYLCASSLRGGGTGANVLTFGAGSRLTVL.

This clonotype was counted many times. The V gene is TRBV29-1, the J gene TRBJ2-3; D not certain. From germline, CDR1 is SQVTM and CDR2 ANQGSEA. This CDR3 contains 12 residues. Trimming took 5 bases from V and 0 from J, leaving 6 bases between them. The CDR3 is CSVRGSTDTQYF. The CDR3, as DNA: TGCAGCGTTCGTGGGAGCACAGATACGCAGTATTTT.

This clonotype has at least ten counts. The chain employs TRBV2 and TRBJ2-2; D not certain. The CDR3 covers 15 residues. The germline gives CDR1 SNHLY, CDR2 FYNNEI. Trimming removed 6 bases at V and 4 bases at J, with 15 bases between. Here the CDR3 DNA reads TGTGCCAGCAGCAAACTTGGACCCGGCACCGGGGAGCTGTTTTTT. This gives the protein CASSKLGPGTGELFF.

The chain links TRBV4-3 to TRBJ1-4, with D unresolved. The CDR3 covers 13 residues. The germline V gene encodes CDR1 LGHNA and CDR2 YSLEER. The CDR3, as DNA: TGCAAACCAAGGAACACAACTAATGAAAAACTGTTTTTT. Translating gives CKPRNTTNEKLFF.

This clonotype was seen ten or more times. The chain has TRBV29-1 and TRBJ2-2, with D possibly being TRBD1 (5 bases). CDR1 is SQVTM, CDR2 ANQGSEA, per germline. This CDR3 comprises 13 residues. The V and J ends lost 5 bases and 4 bases respectively, with 11 bases between them. The DNA of the CDR3 is TGCAGCGTTCTGCAGGGCCCCACCGGGGAGCTGTTTTTT. Its translation: CSVLQGPTGELFF.

This clonotype came up a few times. The chain links TRBV11-2 to TRBJ2-3; the D is unclear. Germline V gene data show CDR1 as SGHAT and CDR2 as FQNNGV. Trimming cost V 3 bases and J 3 bases, with 4 bases left between them. The CDR3 spans 12 residues. Here the CDR3 reads CASSFMTDTQYF. The CDR3 nucleotides are TGTGCCAGCAGCTTTATGACAGATACGCAGTATTTT.

This clonotype was seen at least ten times. The genes are TRBV20-1 and TRBJ2-7, with D possibly matching TRBD2 (6 bases). The germline V gene has CDR1 DFQATT and CDR2 SNEGSKA (reference sequence). This CDR3 is 11 amino acids long. Trimming pared 6 bases from V and 4 bases from J, leaving 10 bases between. CDR3 sequence: CSASTRYEQYV. In DNA form, the CDR3 reads TGCAGTGCCTCGACTAGATACGAGCAGTACGTC.

This clonotype has at least ten counts. V is TRBV11-2 and J is TRBJ2-3, with D possibly called TRBD1 or TRBD2 (5 bases each). Per germline, CDR1 SGHAT and CDR2 FQNNGV. Trimming pared 5 bases from V and 1 base from J, leaving 19 bases between. This CDR3 is 17 amino acids long. The CDR3 DNA reads as TGTGCCAGCAGCGCCCGCAGGGCCCTGGGGGGCACAGATACGCAGTATTTT. Translated: CASSARRALGGTDTQYF.

This clonotype was seen a handful of times. The chain employs TRBV20-1 and TRBJ2-6, with D possibly being TRBD2 (5 bases). Per the germline V gene, CDR1 is DFQATT and CDR2 is SNEGSKA (reference sequence). Trimming cost V 5 bases and J 2 bases, with 13 bases left between them. CDR3 length: 15 amino acids. The DNA for the CDR3 is TGCAGTGCTCCAAGGACCGGGGCTGGGGCCAACGTCCTGACTTTC. Encoded protein: CSAPRTGAGANVLTF.

This clonotype showed up just a few times. V is TRBV25-1 and J is TRBJ1-1; D may be TRBD1 (5 bases). Trimming shortened V by 2 bases and J by 8 bases, and 6 bases separated the two germline ends. Germline V CDR1 and CDR2: MGHDK, SYGVNS. The CDR3 runs to 11 residues. DNA for the CDR3: TGTGCCAGCAGTGAAGGGGGGGAAGCTTTCTTT. It translates to CASSEGGEAFF.

The chain carries TRBV15 and TRBJ1-1; no clear D. Germline-derived CDR1 and CDR2 are LNHNV and YYDKDF (reference sequence). CDR3 length: 20 residues. The germline V and J ends were trimmed by 4 bases and 0 bases, with 27 bases remaining between them. The CDR3 protein is CATSTEEMRVTVPMNTEAFF. In DNA form, the CDR3 reads TGTGCCACCAGCACCGAGGAGATGAGGGTGACGGTCCCCATGAACACTGAAGCTTTCTTT.

The CDR3 loop is CASSPTRSYNSPLHF. The CDR3, as DNA: TGTGCCAGCAGCCCCACCCGTTCCTATAATTCACCCCTCCACTTT. This chain links TRBV14 with TRBJ1-6; D call uncertain. This CDR3 region has 15 residues. Trimming stripped 4 bases from V and 1 base from J, with 8 bases between. Germline CDR1 reads SGHDN; CDR2 reads FVKESK. The full variable domain, with the rest looked up from reference TRBV14 and TRBJ1-6, is EAGVTQFPSHSVIEKGQTVTLRCDPISGHDNLYWYRRVMGKEIKFLLHFVKESKQDESGMPNNRFLAERTGGTYSTLKVQPAELEDSGVYFCASSPTRSYNSPLHFGNGTRLTVT.

This chain links TRBV4-1 with TRBJ2-7; D unresolved. The CDR3 length is 12 residues. Germline V lookup: CDR1 MGHRA, CDR2 YSYEKL. CDR3 sequence reads: CAMSPTSKEQYV. The CDR3 bases are TGTGCCATGAGCCCCACGAGTAAGGAGCAGTACGTC.

Details on this clonotype: Possible read error: a much larger clone is one base away. The chain carries TRBV12-3 or TRBV12-4 and TRBJ2-2; 7 bases are a match to TRBD1. V lost 5 bases, J lost 5 bases, and 8 bases stayed unmatched. There are 15 residues in the CDR3. CDR3: CASSPTGPKTGELFF. CDR3 nucleotide sequence: TGTGCCAGCAGTCCGACAGGGCCTAAGACCGGGGAGCTGTTTTTT.

The gene calls are TRBV28 and TRBJ2-2, with 7 bases identical to TRBD1. The ends lost 0 bases at V and 0 bases at J; junction bases unmatched: 7. Germline assignment: CDR1 MDHEN and CDR2 SYDVKM. The CDR3 consists of 18 residues. The CDR3 is CASSLWGQSIANTGELFF. The DNA for the CDR3 is TGTGCCAGCAGTTTATGGGGACAGAGTATCGCGAACACCGGGGAGCTGTTTTTT.

The chain carries TRBV5-1 and TRBJ2-3; 7 nucleotides match TRBD2. Germline V gene lookup returns CDR1 SGHRS and CDR2 YFSETQ. Germline trimming cut 3 bases from V and 6 bases from J; bases unmatched to any gene: 10. The CDR3 is 15 residues long. The CDR3 DNA is TGCGCCAGCAGCTCTAGCGGTAATGGTCGTGATACGCAGTATTTT. It is translated as CASSSSGNGRDTQYF. Using reference TRBV5-1 and TRBJ2-3 for the parts outside the CDR3, the full variable domain is KAGVTQTPRYLIKTRGQQVTLSCSPISGHRSVSWYQQTPGQGLQFLFEYFSETQRNKGNFPGRFSGRQFSNSRSEMNVSTLELGDSALYLCASSSSGNGRDTQYFGPGTRLTVL.

The chain employs TRBV24-1 and TRBJ2-3; D remains unclear. Deletions cut 2 bases from V and 4 bases from J, with 18 bases between. Germline V gives CDR1 KGHDR, CDR2 SFDVKD. The CDR3 is made up of 17 amino acids. CDR3 bases: TGTGCCACCAGTGATTCCCAGTCCCGAAAGGTCCCAGATACGCAGTATTTT. This translates into CATSDSQSRKVPDTQYF.

The rearrangement uses TRBV19 and TRBJ2-2; 12 nucleotides align to TRBD2. CDR3 length: 18 amino acids. V shed 4 bases and J 7 bases; nucleotides not matched to a gene: 13. Germline loops: CDR1 LNHDA, CDR2 SQIVND (reference sequence). The CDR3 nucleotides read TGTGCCAGTAGTACCGCCAGACTAGCGGGGGATCGGGGCGGGGAGCTGTTTTTT. Translated, it gives CASSTARLAGDRGGELFF.

This clonotype was recorded a few times. This sequence joins TRBV6-1 and TRBJ1-2; D is undetermined. Trimming cost V 10 bases and J 5 bases, with 20 bases left between them. This CDR3 is built from 14 residues. CDR1 and CDR2 (germline): MNHNS, SASEGT. The CDR3 here is CATKPGAEPYGYTF. Here the CDR3 DNA reads TGTGCCACTAAACCTGGCGCGGAGCCTTATGGCTACACCTTC.

This clonotype has at least ten counts. The chain combines TRBV20-1 with TRBJ2-7; TRBD1 matches 9 bases. CDR1 DFQATT and CDR2 SNEGSKA come from the germline V gene (reference sequence). The CDR3 loop spans 15 amino acids. V trimming: 1 base; J trimming: 6 bases; junction bases outside the gene matches: 10. The CDR3 DNA is TGCAGTGCTAGAGCGGAGGGGACAGGGCGGCGCGAGCAGTACTTC. It translates to CSARAEGTGRREQYF.

The chain is built from TRBV21-1 and TRBJ1-5. TRBV21-1 represents a pseudogene. This CDR3 is 15 amino acids long. The CDR3 reads CASSLDRISNQPQHF. The CDR3, as DNA: TGTGCCAGCAGCTTAGACCGGATTAGCAATCAGCCCCAGCATTTT.

This chain uses TRBV20-1 with TRBJ2-1, with a weak D call TRBD2 (7 bases). CDR3 length equals 15 residues. In germline, CDR1 is DFQATT, CDR2 SNEGSKA (reference sequence). The V end was cut by 5 bases, the J end by 7 bases, with 21 bases between. The CDR3 sequence is CSAGGAGVRLNEQFF. CDR3 nucleotide sequence: TGCAGTGCTGGGGGGGCCGGGGTAAGGCTGAATGAGCAGTTCTTC.

The chain has TRBV20-1 and TRBJ1-5, with D uncertain. The CDR3 loop spans 14 amino acids. Germline CDR1 reads DFQATT; CDR2 reads SNEGSKA (reference sequence). The V end lost 4 bases, the J end lost 3 bases, and 13 bases lay between the germline ends. The CDR3 protein is CSATPGVNNQPQHF. Here the CDR3 DNA reads TGCAGTGCTACACCCGGCGTCAACAATCAGCCCCAGCATTTT.

This clonotype has at least ten counts. This chain joins TRBV12-3 or TRBV12-4 and TRBJ1-1, with 9 bases matching TRBD1. The CDR3 is 14 amino acids. The J segment lost 2 bases and the V segment lost 6 bases, leaving 4 bases of the junction unmatched. The DNA for the CDR3 is TGTGCCAGCAGATCACAGGGGGCAAACACTGAAGCTTTCTTT. Translating gives CASRSQGANTEAFF.

J is TRBJ1-1 and V is TRBV10-2, with TRBD1 matching over 11 bases. Germline loops: CDR1 WSHSY, CDR2 SAAADI. The CDR3 is made up of 13 amino acids. V lost 8 bases, J lost 3 bases, and 2 bases stayed unmatched. The CDR3 is CASRGQGDTEAFF. The DNA for the CDR3 is TGCGCCAGCCGGGGACAGGGGGACACTGAAGCTTTCTTT.

The rearrangement links TRBV4-3 to TRBJ1-2, with a tentative D call TRBD1 (5 bases). The CDR3 is 14 amino acids. Trimming cost V 4 bases and J 4 bases, with 13 bases left between them. Germline CDR1 and CDR2: LGHNA and YSLEER. Written as DNA, the CDR3 is TGCGCCAGCAGCCGCCGGGACCCGAGCTATGGCTACACCTTC. Its translation: CASSRRDPSYGYTF.

The V call is TRBV7-3, the J call TRBJ2-1; 8 bases agree with TRBD2. The ends lost 5 bases at V and 6 bases at J; junction bases unmatched: 9. The germline V gene encodes CDR1 SGHTA and CDR2 FQGTGA. The CDR3 loop spans 15 amino acids. CDR3: CASSPSSGGLNEQFF. CDR3 nucleotide sequence: TGTGCCAGCAGCCCCTCGAGCGGGGGCCTCAATGAGCAGTTCTTC.

This clonotype has at least ten counts. The rearrangement uses TRBV6-5 and TRBJ2-1; no clear D. Germline V gene sequence: CDR1 MNHEY, CDR2 SVGAGI. The CDR3 contains 14 residues. Trimming shortened V by 2 bases and J by 1 base, and 6 bases separated the two germline ends. CDR3 in amino acids: CASSYMESYNEQFF. The DNA for the CDR3 is TGTGCCAGCAGTTACATGGAATCCTACAATGAGCAGTTCTTC.